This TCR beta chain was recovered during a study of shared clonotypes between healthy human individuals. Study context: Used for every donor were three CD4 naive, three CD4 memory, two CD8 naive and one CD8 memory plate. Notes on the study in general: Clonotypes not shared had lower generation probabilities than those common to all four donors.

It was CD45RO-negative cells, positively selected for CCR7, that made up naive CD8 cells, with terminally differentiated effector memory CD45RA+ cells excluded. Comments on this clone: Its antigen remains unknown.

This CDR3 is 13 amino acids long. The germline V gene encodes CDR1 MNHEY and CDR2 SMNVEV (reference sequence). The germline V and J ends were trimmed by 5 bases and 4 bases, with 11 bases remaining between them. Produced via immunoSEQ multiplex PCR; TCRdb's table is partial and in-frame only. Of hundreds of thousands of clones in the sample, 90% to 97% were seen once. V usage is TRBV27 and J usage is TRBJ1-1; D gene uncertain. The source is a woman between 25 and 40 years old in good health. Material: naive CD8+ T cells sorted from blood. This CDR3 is CASSSTGGTEAFF. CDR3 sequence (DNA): TGTGCCAGCAGTAGTACGGGCGGCACTGAAGCTTTCTTT.